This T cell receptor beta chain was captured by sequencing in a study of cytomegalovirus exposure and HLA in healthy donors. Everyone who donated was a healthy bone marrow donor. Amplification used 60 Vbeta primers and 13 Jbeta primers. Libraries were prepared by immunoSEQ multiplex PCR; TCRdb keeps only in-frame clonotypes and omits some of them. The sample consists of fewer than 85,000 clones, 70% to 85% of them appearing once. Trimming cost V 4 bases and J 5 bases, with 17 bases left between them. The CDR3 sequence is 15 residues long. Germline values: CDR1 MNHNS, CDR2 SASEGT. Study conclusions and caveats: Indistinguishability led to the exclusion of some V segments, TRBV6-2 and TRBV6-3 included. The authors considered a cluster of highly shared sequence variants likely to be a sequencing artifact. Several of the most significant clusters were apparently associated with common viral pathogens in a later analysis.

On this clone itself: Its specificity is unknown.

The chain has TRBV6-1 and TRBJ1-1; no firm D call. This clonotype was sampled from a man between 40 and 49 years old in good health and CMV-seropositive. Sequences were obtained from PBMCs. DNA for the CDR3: TGTGCCAGCAGTGGCCCTTCAAAGGGAGAGACTGAAGCTTTCTTT. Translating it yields CASSGPSKGETEAFF.